These 5 T cell receptor beta chains came from one sample sequenced in a study of OX40 agonist ivuxolimab in advanced cancers. Sequencing used immunoSEQ multiplex PCR; TCRdb keeps in-frame clones, though not all of them. The sample has 55,000 to 90,000 clones, 70% to 90% seen once. The sequencing used CD4+ or CD8+ T cells sorted from blood, collected in a trial of the OX40 agonist ivuxolimab. The source is an adult with an advanced solid tumor such as melanoma, head and neck, liver or kidney cancer.

This rearrangement joins TRBV2 to TRBJ1-5; maybe TRBD1 (6 bases). The CDR3 totals 16 residues. Germline CDR1 is SNHLY and CDR2 is FYNNEI. Trimming removed 0 bases from V and 2 bases from J, with 11 bases in between. CDR3 in DNA: TGTGCCAGCAGTGAAGCTCTCGGGGGGCGCAATCAGCCCCAGCATTTT. Translation gives CASSEALGGRNQPQHF.

The chain recombines TRBV10-3 with TRBJ1-5, with D possibly matching TRBD1 (5 bases). Between the trimmed V and J ends, which lost 2 bases and 7 bases, there was a span of 9 bases. Germline lookup yields CDR1 ENHRY and CDR2 SYGVKD. This CDR3 comprises 13 residues. CDR3 DNA: TGTGCCATCAGTGAGGAAGGGGAGCAGCCCCAGCATTTT. This sequence encodes CAISEEGEQPQHF.

This chain links TRBV27 with TRBJ1-2, with a possible D match to TRBD1 (6 bases). The CDR3 is made up of 15 amino acids. V shed 4 bases and J shed 1 base, with 13 bases lying between them. The germline V gene encodes CDR1 MNHEY and CDR2 SMNVEV (reference sequence). The DNA of the CDR3 is TGTGCCAGCAGTTCCTACAGGGCCCTTAACTATGGCTACACCTTC. It translates to CASSSYRALNYGYTF.

This sequence joins TRBV6-5 and TRBJ2-1; the D gene is possibly TRBD2 (5 bases). CDR1 and CDR2 (germline): MNHEY, SVGAGI. V lost 1 base and J lost 7, with 14 bases in between. The CDR3 contains 15 residues. The CDR3: CASSYLGRPGNEQFF. Written as DNA, the CDR3 is TGTGCCAGCAGTTACTTGGGCCGGCCGGGGAATGAGCAGTTCTTC.

This chain connects TRBV7-2 to TRBJ1-1, with D hard to call. Germline V gives CDR1 SGHTA, CDR2 FQGNSA. V lost 1 base to trimming and J lost 7 bases, with 13 bases between them. The CDR3 spans 14 residues. The DNA for the CDR3 is TGTGCCAGCAGCTTAGGTACGGTTTCCTTTGAAGCTTTCTTT. Translation gives CASSLGTVSFEAFF.